This record concerns one T cell receptor (beta chain) sequence. This sample is drawn from a study of blood T cell repertoires in COVID-19. V lost 5 bases and J 5 bases, leaving 18 bases between the germline ends. CDR1 is MNHEY and CDR2 is SVGAGI in the germline V gene. The CDR3 covers 15 residues. Per the original data handling: How many nucleated cells were present was estimated from reference gene primer amplification. Profiled with immunoSEQ multiplex PCR; TCRdb holds only in-frame clones, not every one. The V and J calls and the clone size are those of that table, but D and trimming were determined from the DNA. The sample has some 130,000 clones, 75% to 90% seen once.

This receptor was obtained from a man in his fifties or sixties with COVID-19, enrolled during active disease. Sequencing was done on a sample of peripheral blood. The V and J genes are TRBV6-5 and TRBJ1-1; a possible D gene is TRBD1 (6 bases). CDR3 amino acids: CASSRTLDRWTEAFF. The CDR3, as DNA: TGTGCCAGCAGTCGAACCCTGGACAGATGGACTGAAGCTTTCTTT.